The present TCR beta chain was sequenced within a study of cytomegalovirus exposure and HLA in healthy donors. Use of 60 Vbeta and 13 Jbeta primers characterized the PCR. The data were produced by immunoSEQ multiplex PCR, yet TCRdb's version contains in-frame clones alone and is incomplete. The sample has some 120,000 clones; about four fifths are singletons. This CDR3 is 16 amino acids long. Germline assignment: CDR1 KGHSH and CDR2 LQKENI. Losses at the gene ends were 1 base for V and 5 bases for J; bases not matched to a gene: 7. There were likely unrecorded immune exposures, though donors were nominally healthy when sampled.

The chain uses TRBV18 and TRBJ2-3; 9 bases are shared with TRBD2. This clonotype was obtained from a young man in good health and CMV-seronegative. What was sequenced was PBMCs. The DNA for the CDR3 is TGTGCCAGCTCACCACAAACTAGCGGGCCCGGAGATACGCAGTATTTT. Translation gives CASSPQTSGPGDTQYF.